This entry describes one TCR beta chain. The primer mix had 60 Vbeta and 13 Jbeta primers. Original handling: It was a later analysis that counted approximately 81 million unique TCR beta chains, of which 9.5 million to 14 million were shared. Only in-frame clones appear in the TCRdb table, and some are missing; sequencing was by immunoSEQ multiplex PCR. D and trimming were read from the DNA, whereas the V and J calls and clone size are those reported in that table. The sample contains about 160,000 clones, around 80% of which appear only once. The V gene end was trimmed by 4 bases and the J gene end by 0 bases; junction bases not matched to a gene: 9. The CDR3 loop spans 19 amino acids. Germline V lookup: CDR1 SGHDT, CDR2 YYEEEE. This specimen belongs to a study of cytomegalovirus exposure and HLA in healthy donors. Across the whole study: Among the approximately 370 donors who were genotyped, about 80% fell in the genetic ancestry cluster that is associated with self-reported Caucasian donors.

What was sequenced was PBMCs. The receptor's source is a man younger than 35 in good health and CMV-seropositive. The chain carries TRBV5-6 and TRBJ2-3; TRBD2 matches 15 bases. The CDR3 coding sequence is TGTGCCAGCAGCCAAATAGGACTAGCGGGAGGGCCTAGCACAGATACGCAGTATTTT. Translation gives CASSQIGLAGGPSTDTQYF. Combining the CDR3 with reference TRBV5-6 and TRBJ2-3 gives the whole variable domain DAGVTQSPTHLIKTRGQQVTLRCSPKSGHDTVSWYQQALGQGPQFIFQYYEEEERQRGNFPDRFSGHQFPNYSSELNVNALLLGDSALYLCASSQIGLAGGPSTDTQYFGPGTRLTVL.